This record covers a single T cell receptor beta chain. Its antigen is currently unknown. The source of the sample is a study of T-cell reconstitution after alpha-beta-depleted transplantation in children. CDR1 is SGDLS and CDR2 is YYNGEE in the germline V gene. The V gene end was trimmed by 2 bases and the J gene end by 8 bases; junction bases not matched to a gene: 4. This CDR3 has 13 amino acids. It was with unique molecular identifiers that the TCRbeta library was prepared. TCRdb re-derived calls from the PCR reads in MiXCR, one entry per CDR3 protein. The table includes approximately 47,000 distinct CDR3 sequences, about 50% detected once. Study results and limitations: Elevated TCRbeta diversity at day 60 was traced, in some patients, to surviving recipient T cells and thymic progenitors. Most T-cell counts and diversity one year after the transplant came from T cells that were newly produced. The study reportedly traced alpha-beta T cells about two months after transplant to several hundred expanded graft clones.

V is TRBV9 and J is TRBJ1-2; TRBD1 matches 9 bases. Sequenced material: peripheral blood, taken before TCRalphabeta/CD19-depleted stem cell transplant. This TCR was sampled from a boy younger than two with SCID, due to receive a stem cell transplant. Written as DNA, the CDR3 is TGTGCCAGCAGCGTTAGGACAGGGGAGGGCTACACCTTC. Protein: CASSVRTGEGYTF.